These 21 T cell receptor beta chains were sequenced from one sample in a study of blood T cells in healthy people across ages. Sample-barcoded 5' priming and a J-beta primer mix drove a second PCR of about 6 to 12 cycles. TCRdb re-analysed the 5' RACE reads in MiXCR, keeping a single row per CDR3 protein. The sample holds about 670,000 distinct CDR3 sequences, 52% seen once. Sequencing input: blood. The receptors come from a woman of 80 years or more in good health.

Concerning this clonotype: A clone one base away is much larger, so this may be a read error. This sequence joins TRBV7-3 and TRBJ2-6, with D possibly matching TRBD1 (6 bases). The CDR3 is 17 residues long. The V end was cut by 9 bases, the J end by 0 bases, with 18 bases between. Germline lookup yields CDR1 SGHTA and CDR2 FQGTGA. The CDR3 DNA reads TGTGCCAGTGCCAAAGAGACAGGTGTCTCTGGGGCCAACGTCCTGACTTTC. Translation gives CASAKETGVSGANVLTF. The full variable domain, with the rest looked up from reference TRBV7-3 and TRBJ2-6, is GAGVSQTPSNKVTEKGKYVELRCDPISGHTALYWYRQSLGQGPEFLIYFQGTGAADDSGLPNDRFFAVRPEGSVSTLKIQRTERGDSAVYLCASAKETGVSGANVLTFGAGSRLTVL.

The sample holds many counts of this clonotype. This chain connects TRBV29-1 to TRBJ2-3, with no clear D. Germline V lookup: CDR1 SQVTM, CDR2 ANQGSEA. The CDR3 is 12 amino acids. V was trimmed by 8 bases and J by 3 bases, leaving 12 bases between them. DNA of the CDR3: TGCAGCTACCGGACGGGTACAGATACGCAGTATTTT. Translating it yields CSYRTGTDTQYF.

The rearrangement uses TRBV9 and TRBJ2-7; TRBD1 agrees at 12 bases. With 2 bases clipped from V and 0 bases from J, the junction kept 0 bases outside the gene matches. The CDR3 extends over 15 amino acids. Germline values: CDR1 SGDLS, CDR2 YYNGEE. The DNA of the CDR3 is TGTGCCAGCAGCGTGGGACAGGGGGCCTCCTACGAGCAGTACTTC. Its protein product is CASSVGQGASYEQYF.

Notes on this clonotype: A single base separates this from a much larger clone, so it may be a read error. The gene calls are TRBV11-2 and TRBJ2-1; 10 bases map to TRBD1. CDR1 and CDR2 (germline): SGHAT, FQNNGV. This CDR3 spans 14 amino acids. V shed 4 bases, J shed 10 bases, and the junction held 7 bases outside the gene matches. CDR3 residues: CASSWTGGEVEQFF. DNA of the CDR3: TGTGCCAGCAGCTGGACAGGGGGAGAGGTGGAGCAGTTCTTC.

The V call is TRBV5-6, the J call TRBJ2-3, with TRBD2 matching 7 bases. The V gene end was trimmed by 0 bases and the J gene end by 4 bases; junction bases not matched to a gene: 8. This CDR3 is built from 16 residues. Germline CDR1 is SGHDT and CDR2 is YYEEEE. The DNA of the CDR3 is TGTGCCAGCAGCTTGGCCGGCGGGAGTAGAGCAGATACGCAGTATTTT. It encodes CASSLAGGSRADTQYF.

This clonotype was recorded at least ten times. This chain joins TRBV20-1 and TRBJ2-3; 16 bases line up with TRBD2. The length of the CDR3 is 17 residues. From germline, CDR1 is DFQATT and CDR2 SNEGSKA (reference sequence). J gave up 0 bases and V 5 bases, and 5 bases lay outside the gene matches. The CDR3 reads CSAGSGLAGGSTDTQYF. The CDR3 coding sequence is TGCAGTGCTGGCTCGGGACTAGCGGGGGGGAGCACAGATACGCAGTATTTT.

The chain carries TRBV11-2 and TRBJ2-7; D could derive from TRBD1 or TRBD2 (5 bases each). This CDR3 has 16 residues. Trimming pared 5 bases from V and 0 bases from J, leaving 17 bases between. Germline-derived CDR1 and CDR2 are SGHAT and FQNNGV. CDR3 coding DNA: TGTGCCAGCAGCCCCGGGACCATAACTAGCTCCTACGAGCAGTACTTC. Encoded protein: CASSPGTITSSYEQYF.

The chain uses TRBV18 and TRBJ2-7; TRBD2 might be the D (5 bases). Looked up from germline, CDR1 is KGHSH and CDR2 is LQKENI. The V gene lost 2 bases and the J gene lost 5 bases, with 10 bases spanning the gap. The CDR3 is made up of 13 amino acids. CDR3 region: CASSPRDGNEQYF. CDR3 nucleotides: TGTGCCAGCTCACCAAGAGACGGGAACGAGCAGTACTTC.

The chain joins TRBV20-1 to TRBJ2-4, with D possibly matching TRBD1 (6 bases). The germline gives CDR1 DFQATT, CDR2 SNEGSKA (reference sequence). V gave up 3 bases and J gave up 13 bases, with 19 bases separating them. CDR3 length: 13 amino acids. CDR3 residues: CSASRDTPYAQYF. The CDR3 DNA follows: TGCAGTGCTAGTCGGGACACCCCCTACGCGCAGTACTTC.

This clonotype was recorded only once. The genes are TRBV4-2 and TRBJ2-1; 12 nucleotides match TRBD2. The CDR3 loop spans 16 amino acids. V lost 2 bases, J lost 4 bases, and 3 bases stayed unmatched. Germline CDR1 is LGHNA and CDR2 is YNFKEQ. The CDR3 region is CASSQFGLAGYNEQFF. In DNA, the CDR3 is TGTGCCAGCAGCCAATTTGGACTAGCGGGGTACAATGAGCAGTTCTTC.

This clonotype was recorded many times. The rearrangement uses TRBV11-3 and TRBJ1-2; tentative D call: TRBD1 (5 bases). Germline CDR1 reads SGHNT; CDR2 reads YENEEA. The length of the CDR3 is 17 residues. Trimming cost V 5 bases and J 8 bases, with 27 bases left between them. The DNA for the CDR3 is TGTGCCAGCAGCCTAAGACAGCCCAACATCCCTTTTAGGGGCTACACCTTC. This translates into CASSLRQPNIPFRGYTF.

This clonotype appeared many times. The genes are TRBV4-1 and TRBJ2-5; 7 bases line up with TRBD2. Germline values: CDR1 MGHRA, CDR2 YSYEKL. J was trimmed by 7 bases and V by 6 bases; bases with no gene match: 14. CDR3 length: 15 amino acids. In nucleotides, the CDR3 is TGCGCCAGCAGTTCCGAGCGGGGACGTAATCCGACCCAGTACTTC. It encodes CASSSERGRNPTQYF.

The chain combines TRBV9 with TRBJ1-2; 7 nucleotides agree with TRBD1. V dropped 2 bases and J dropped 7; count of bases not matched to a gene: 8. Germline CDR1 is SGDLS and CDR2 is YYNGEE. This CDR3 region has 14 residues. CDR3 DNA sequence: TGTGCCAGCAGCGTGACCTGGGACAGTGGTGGCTACACCTTC. It codes for CASSVTWDSGGYTF.

On this clonotype: A much bigger clone sits one base away, suggesting this may be a read error. The chain links TRBV18 to TRBJ2-1, with 7 bases identical to TRBD1. CDR1 and CDR2 from the germline V gene are KGHSH and LQKENI. The J segment lost 8 bases and the V segment lost 8 bases, leaving 9 bases of the junction unmatched. This CDR3 comprises 13 residues. CDR3 sequence (DNA): TGTGCCAGCGCACGATCTACAGGGGATGAGCAGTTCTTC. Its protein product is CASARSTGDEQFF.

This chain links TRBV3-1 with TRBJ2-7, with 13 bases matching TRBD2. Germline trimming cut 1 base from V and 0 bases from J; bases unmatched to any gene: 6. The CDR3 covers 18 residues. CDR1 and CDR2 (germline): LGHDT, YNNKEL (reference sequence). The CDR3 here is CASSQGTSGGPSSYEQYF. In DNA form, the CDR3 reads TGTGCCAGCAGCCAAGGGACTAGCGGGGGCCCTAGCTCCTACGAGCAGTACTTC.

This sequence joins TRBV27 and TRBJ2-3, with 9 bases that match TRBD1. Germline values: CDR1 MNHEY, CDR2 SMNVEV (reference sequence). The junction had 13 bases not matched to a gene; V was cut back by 8 bases and J by 4 bases. This CDR3 is built from 16 residues. The CDR3 reads CASGEYGQGYSDTQYF. The CDR3 region has the DNA TGTGCCAGCGGCGAGTACGGACAGGGGTACTCAGATACGCAGTATTTT.

CDR3 in amino acids: CASRKRQGDGQPQHF. CDR3 coding DNA: TGTGCCAGCCGAAAGAGACAGGGCGATGGTCAGCCCCAGCATTTT. The chain carries TRBV2 and TRBJ1-5, with 7 nucleotides matching TRBD1. Unmatched junction bases numbered 13, after V lost 8 bases and J lost 6 bases. Germline values: CDR1 SNHLY, CDR2 FYNNEI. The CDR3 sequence is 15 residues long.

This chain connects TRBV14 to TRBJ2-5; 7 nucleotides match TRBD1. The CDR3 runs to 14 residues. CDR1 is SGHDN and CDR2 is FVKESK in the germline V gene. J was trimmed by 0 bases and V by 3 bases; bases with no gene match: 1. The CDR3 protein is CASSHRGYQETQYF. The CDR3 DNA reads TGTGCCAGCAGCCACAGGGGGTACCAAGAGACCCAGTACTTC.

The CDR3 coding sequence is TGTGCCAGCAGCGGACAGGGACTCTCTGGGGCCAACGTCCTGACTTTC. Translated: CASSGQGLSGANVLTF. The chain is built from TRBV12-3 or TRBV12-4 and TRBJ2-6, with 8 bases lining up with TRBD1. CDR3 length: 16 residues. Trimming removed 6 bases from V and 0 bases from J; junction bases left unmatched: 4.

At least ten counts were recorded for this clonotype. The chain is built from TRBV7-9 and TRBJ2-5; D is possibly TRBD1 or TRBD2 (6 bases each). CDR1 and CDR2 from the germline V gene are SEHNR and FQNEAQ (reference sequence). The CDR3 runs to 15 residues. The V end was cut by 3 bases, the J end by 4 bases, with 15 bases between. This chain's CDR3 is CASSFKAGGLETQYF. CDR3 nucleotide sequence: TGTGCCAGCAGCTTTAAGGCCGGGGGCCTAGAGACCCAGTACTTC.

At least ten counts were recorded for this clonotype. The CDR3 spells CATGWAGSNQPQHF. CDR3 bases: TGTGCCACCGGGTGGGCAGGTTCCAATCAGCCCCAGCATTTT. The chain links TRBV12-3 or TRBV12-4 to TRBJ1-5; D is ambiguous. The CDR3 totals 14 residues. V dropped 10 bases and J dropped 3 bases, with 16 bases sitting between them.